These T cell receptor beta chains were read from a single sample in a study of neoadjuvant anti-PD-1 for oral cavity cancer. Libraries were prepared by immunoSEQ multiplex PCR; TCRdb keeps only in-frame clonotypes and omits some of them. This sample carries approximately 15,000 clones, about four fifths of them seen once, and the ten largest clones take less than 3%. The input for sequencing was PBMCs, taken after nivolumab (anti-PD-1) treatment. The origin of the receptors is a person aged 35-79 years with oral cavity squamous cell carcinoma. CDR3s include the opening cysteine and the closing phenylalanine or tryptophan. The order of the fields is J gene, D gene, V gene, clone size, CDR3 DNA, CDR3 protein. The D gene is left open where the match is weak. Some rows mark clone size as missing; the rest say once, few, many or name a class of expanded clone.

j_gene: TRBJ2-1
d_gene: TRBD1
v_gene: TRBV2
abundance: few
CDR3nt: TGTGCCAGCAGTGCCGGGACAGTTTATCCTGGTGAGCAGTTCTTC
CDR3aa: CASSAGTVYPGEQFF

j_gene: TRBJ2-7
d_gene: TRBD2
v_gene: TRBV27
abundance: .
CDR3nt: TGTGCCAGCAGTCCGAAAACTAGCGGGGGAGACGAGCAGTACTTC
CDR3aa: CASSPKTSGGDEQYF

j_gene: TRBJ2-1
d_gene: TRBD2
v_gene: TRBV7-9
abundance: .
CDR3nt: TGTGCCAGCAGCACAACTAGCGGGAGAAAGGGGAGCTCCTACAATGAGCAGTTCTTC
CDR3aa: CASSTTSGRKGSSYNEQFF

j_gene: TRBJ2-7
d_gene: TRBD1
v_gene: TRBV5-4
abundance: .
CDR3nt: TGTGCCAGCAGCCAAGGGACAGGGCTGTACGAGCAGTACTTC
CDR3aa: CASSQGTGLYEQYF

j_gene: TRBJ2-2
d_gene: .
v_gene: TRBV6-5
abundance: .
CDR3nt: TGTGCCAGCAGTTCATGGGTCACCGGGGAGCTGTTTTTT
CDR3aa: CASSSWVTGELFF

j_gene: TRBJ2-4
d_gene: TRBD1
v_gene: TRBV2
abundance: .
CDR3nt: TGTGCCAGCAGGGAAGAGACAGGGGCCAAAAACATTCAGTACTTC
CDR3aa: CASREETGAKNIQYF

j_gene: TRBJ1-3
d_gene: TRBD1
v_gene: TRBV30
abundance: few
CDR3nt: TGTGCCTGGAAGGGACAGCCTGGAAACACCATATATTTT
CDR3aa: CAWKGQPGNTIYF

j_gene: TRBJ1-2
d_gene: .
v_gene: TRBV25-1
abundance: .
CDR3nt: TGTGCCAGCAGCTACATGTACAGGGTAGGGTATGGCTACACCTTC
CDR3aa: CASSYMYRVGYGYTF

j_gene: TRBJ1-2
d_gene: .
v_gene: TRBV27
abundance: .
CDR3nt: TGTGCCAGCAAACTACAGGGTGGTAACTATGGCTACACCTTC
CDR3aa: CASKLQGGNYGYTF

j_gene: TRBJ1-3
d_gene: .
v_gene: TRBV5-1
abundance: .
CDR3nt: TGCGCCAGCAGCTTGGGCAGGCTCTCTGGAAACACCATATATTTT
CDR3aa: CASSLGRLSGNTIYF

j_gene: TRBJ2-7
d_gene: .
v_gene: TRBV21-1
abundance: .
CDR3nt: TGCGAGGAAGAGCACCCCTCCTACGAGCAGTACTTC
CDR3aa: CEEEHPSYEQYF

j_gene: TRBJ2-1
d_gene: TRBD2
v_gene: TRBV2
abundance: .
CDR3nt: TGTGCCAGCACAGGGTTAGCGGGAGGGGAGCAGTTCTTC
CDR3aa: CASTGLAGGEQFF

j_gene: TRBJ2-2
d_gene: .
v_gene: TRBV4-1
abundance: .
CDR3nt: TGCGCCAGCAGCCTTCAGGGTTCCGGGGAGCTGTTTTTT
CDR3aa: CASSLQGSGELFF

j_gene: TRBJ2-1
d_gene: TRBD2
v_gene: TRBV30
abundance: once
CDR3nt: TGTGCCTGGAATACAGCGGGGGATGAGCAGTTCTTC
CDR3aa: CAWNTAGDEQFF

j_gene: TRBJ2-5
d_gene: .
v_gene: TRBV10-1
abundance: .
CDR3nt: TGCGCCAGCAGTGAACAGATAGAGGAGACCCAGTACTTC
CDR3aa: CASSEQIEETQYF

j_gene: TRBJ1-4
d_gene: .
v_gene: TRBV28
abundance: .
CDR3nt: TGTGCCAGTACTGGGGGGGCTGGGGAAAAACTGTTTTTT
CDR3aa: CASTGGAGEKLFF

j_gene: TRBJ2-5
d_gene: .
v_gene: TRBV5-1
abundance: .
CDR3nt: TGCGCCAGCAGCTTCGGGCGGACCCAAGAGACCCAGTACTTC
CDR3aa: CASSFGRTQETQYF

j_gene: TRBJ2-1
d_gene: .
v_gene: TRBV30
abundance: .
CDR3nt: TGTGCCTGGAGTGTACAGGCGGTCCTCTTGGGGGAGCAGTTCTTC
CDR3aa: CAWSVQAVLLGEQFF